This section outlines one T cell receptor beta chain sequence together with its context. Germline V CDR1 and CDR2: MNHEY, SMNVEV (reference sequence). The CDR3 loop spans 13 amino acids. The V segment lost 0 bases and the J segment 5 bases; nucleotides outside the gene matches: 0. This record belongs to a study of CD8 T cells in Susac syndrome. Study-wide context: Sequencing included Susac syndrome patients, about six of them with active disease and roughly eight in remission.

An amount of RNA that ranged from roughly 0.45 to 1 ug was reverse transcribed with random hexamers. TCRdb reanalysed the immunoSEQ multiplex PCR reads using MiXCR and keeps one entry per CDR3 protein. The table lists around 80,000 distinct CDR3 sequences, about 96% of them singletons, with around 0.43% in the top ten. The origin of this receptor is a human donor with Susac syndrome. Sequenced input: CD8+ T cells from PBMCs. V and J are TRBV27 and TRBJ2-5; TRBD2 aligns across 7 bases. CDR3 in amino acids: CASSLSGGETQYF. The DNA of the CDR3 is TGTGCCAGCAGTTTATCGGGGGGGGAGACCCAGTACTTC.